A selection of T cell receptor beta chains follows, all from one sample in a study of T cells in Graves' hyperthyroidism and ophthalmopathy. TCRdb called the multiplex PCR reads again in MiXCR, with one record for every CDR3 protein. Of 350,000 to 400,000 distinct CDR3 sequences listed, 15% are singletons. Input material: blood. All receptors derive from a woman aged 25-40 years with Graves' hyperthyroidism. CDR3s include the opening cysteine and the closing phenylalanine or tryptophan. The order of the fields is V gene, D gene, clone size, J gene, CDR3 DNA, CDR3 protein. The D gene is left open where the match is weak. A clone size is listed for some rows: how often the clone was seen (once, few, many), or a class if it is expanded.

TRBV5-1,TRBD2,.,TRBJ2-1,TGCGCCAGCGGGCCCGCGGGAGGGGACAATGAGCAGTTCTTC,CASGPAGGDNEQFF
TRBV29-1,.,.,TRBJ1-2,TGCAGCGTTTGGGAGGATGGCTACACCTTC,CSVWEDGYTF
TRBV13,.,.,TRBJ2-5,TGTGCCAGCAGCCCCTCGTCGGTGGTGACCCAGTACTTC,CASSPSSVVTQYF
TRBV10-3,TRBD1,.,TRBJ2-7,TGTGCCATCAGAGAAGGGACAGACTACGAGCAGTACTTC,CAIREGTDYEQYF
TRBV12-3/TRBV12-4,TRBD1,few,TRBJ2-5,TGTGCCAGCAGTTTAACGACCGGACAGGGGGAGGGAGAGACCCAGTACTTC,CASSLTTGQGEGETQYF
TRBV15,TRBD2,.,TRBJ2-5,TGTGCCACCAGCAGGGTCAGAGCGGGAGGGGGAGAGACCCAGTACTTC,CATSRVRAGGGETQYF
TRBV27,TRBD2,many,TRBJ2-1,TGTGCCAGCACTAGCGGAGTCTACAATGAGCAGTTCTTC,CASTSGVYNEQFF
TRBV30,TRBD2,many,TRBJ2-2,TGTGCCTGGAGGAGATGGACTAGCGGGAGTTCCGCCGGGGAGCTGTTTTTT,CAWRRWTSGSSAGELFF
TRBV20-1,.,.,TRBJ2-1,TGCAGTGCCAGCCTGGACACCATTAATGAGCAGTTCTTC,CSASLDTINEQFF
TRBV9,TRBD2,.,TRBJ2-1,TGTGCCAGCAGCGTTGCGGGAGGGGGGGGCGATGAGCAGTTCTTC,CASSVAGGGGDEQFF
TRBV4-2,TRBD2,.,TRBJ2-7,TGTGCCAGCAGCCAAGCTCTAGCGGGAGGGTACGGGCAGTACTTC,CASSQALAGGYGQYF